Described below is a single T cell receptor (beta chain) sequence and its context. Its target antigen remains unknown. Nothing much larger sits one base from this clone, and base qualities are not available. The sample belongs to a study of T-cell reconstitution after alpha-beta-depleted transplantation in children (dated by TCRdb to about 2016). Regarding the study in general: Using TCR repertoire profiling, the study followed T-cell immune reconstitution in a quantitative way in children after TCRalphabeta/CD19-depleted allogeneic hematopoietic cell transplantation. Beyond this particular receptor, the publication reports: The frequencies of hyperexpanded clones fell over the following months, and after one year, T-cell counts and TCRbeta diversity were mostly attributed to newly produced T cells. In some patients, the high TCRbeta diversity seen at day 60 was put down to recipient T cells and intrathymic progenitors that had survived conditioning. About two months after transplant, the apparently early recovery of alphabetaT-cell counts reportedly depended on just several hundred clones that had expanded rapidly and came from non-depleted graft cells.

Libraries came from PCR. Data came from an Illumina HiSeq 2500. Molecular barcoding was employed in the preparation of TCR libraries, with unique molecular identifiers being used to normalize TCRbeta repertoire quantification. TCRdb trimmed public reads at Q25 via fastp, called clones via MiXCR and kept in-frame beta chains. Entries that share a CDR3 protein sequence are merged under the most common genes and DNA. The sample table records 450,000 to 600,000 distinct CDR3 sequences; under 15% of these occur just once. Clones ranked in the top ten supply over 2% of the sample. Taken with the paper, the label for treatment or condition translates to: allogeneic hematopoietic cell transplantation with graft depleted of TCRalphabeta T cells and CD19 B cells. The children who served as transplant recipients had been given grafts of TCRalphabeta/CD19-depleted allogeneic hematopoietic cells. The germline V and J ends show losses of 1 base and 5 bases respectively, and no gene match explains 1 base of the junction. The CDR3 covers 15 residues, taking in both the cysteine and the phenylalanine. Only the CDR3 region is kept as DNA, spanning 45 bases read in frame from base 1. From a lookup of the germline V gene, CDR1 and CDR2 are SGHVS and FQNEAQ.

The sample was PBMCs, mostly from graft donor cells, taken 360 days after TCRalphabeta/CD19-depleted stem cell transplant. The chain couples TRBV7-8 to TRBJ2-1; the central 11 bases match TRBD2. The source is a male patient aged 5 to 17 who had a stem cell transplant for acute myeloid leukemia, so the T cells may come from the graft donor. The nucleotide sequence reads TGTGCCAGCAGCTTAGTGACTAGCGGGAACAATGAGCAGTTCTTC. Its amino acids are CASSLVTSGNNEQFF.